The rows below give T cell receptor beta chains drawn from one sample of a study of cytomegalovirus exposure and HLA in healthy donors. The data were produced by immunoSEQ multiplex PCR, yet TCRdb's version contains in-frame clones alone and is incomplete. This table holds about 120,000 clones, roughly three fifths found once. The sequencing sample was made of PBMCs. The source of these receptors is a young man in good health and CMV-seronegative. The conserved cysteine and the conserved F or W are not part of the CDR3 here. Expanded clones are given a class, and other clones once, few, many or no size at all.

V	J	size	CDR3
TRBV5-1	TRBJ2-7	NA	ASSLDPGLFYEQY
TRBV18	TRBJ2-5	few	ASSPLGGNQETQY
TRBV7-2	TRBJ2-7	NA	ASSLLVHGTYEQY
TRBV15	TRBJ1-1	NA	ATNRQGENTEAF
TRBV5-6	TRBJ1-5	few	ASSLGIRDQPQH
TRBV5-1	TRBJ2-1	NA	ASSLTGTSDEQF
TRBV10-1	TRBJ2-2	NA	ASSGTGGAMNTGELF
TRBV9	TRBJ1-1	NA	ASGHRVGTEAF
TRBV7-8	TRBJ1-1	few	ARVRDRGNTEAF
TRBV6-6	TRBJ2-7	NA	ASSYGRGYEQY
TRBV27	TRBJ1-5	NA	ASSLKLNQPQH
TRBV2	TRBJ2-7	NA	ATSEAGWEQY
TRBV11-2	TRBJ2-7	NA	ASSPGGQGGLHEQY
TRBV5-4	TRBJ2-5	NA	ASSSESREGETQY
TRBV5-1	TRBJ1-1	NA	ASSFSGTNTEAF
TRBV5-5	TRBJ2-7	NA	ASSPVRQALDEQY
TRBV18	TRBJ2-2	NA	ASSRPRGPNTGELF
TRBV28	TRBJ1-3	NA	ASNRPTRGNTIY
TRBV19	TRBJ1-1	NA	ASSMTGWANTEAF
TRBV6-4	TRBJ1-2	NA	ASSDSRRGHGYT
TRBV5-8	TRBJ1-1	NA	ASSLAFRPNTEAF
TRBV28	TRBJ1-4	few	ASSRDRIGELF
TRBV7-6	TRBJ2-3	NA	ASSLGDRGGDTQY
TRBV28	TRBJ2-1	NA	ASSLIGHSLDEQF
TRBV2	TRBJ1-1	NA	ASSEAGRTEAF
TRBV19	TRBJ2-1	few	ASSGEDRAYNEQF
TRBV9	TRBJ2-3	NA	ASSIGQADTQY
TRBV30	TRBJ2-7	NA	AWTGTSPYEQY
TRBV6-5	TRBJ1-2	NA	ASSVPGQSNYGYT
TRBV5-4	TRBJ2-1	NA	ASSASQSYNEQF
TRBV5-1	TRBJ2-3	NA	ACSWRDRLGADTQY
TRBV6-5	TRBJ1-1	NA	ASSMTGGGTEAF
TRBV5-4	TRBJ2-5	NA	ASSSPGTVETQY
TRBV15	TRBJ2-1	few	ATSRDRGNEQF
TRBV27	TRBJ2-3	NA	ASSLVSGGSDTQY
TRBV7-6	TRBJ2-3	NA	ASSPAGVSTDTQY